This T cell receptor (beta chain) was obtained from a study of long-term antiretroviral therapy in people with HIV. Notes on the study in general: Clonal populations expanded prior to ART predominated within the repertoire at all time points. Whereas controls had wider CDR3 length ranges, HIV repertoires had narrower ones.

None of the participants with HIV were treated outside the United States. Every sample had about 0.95-10 million cryopreserved PBMC in it before DNA extraction. Sequencing relied on immunoSEQ assay v3.0, run at survey level. Measured with immunoSEQ multiplex PCR; TCRdb has only the in-frame clones, and not every one. This repertoire shows roughly 40,000 clones, 85% to 90% found once; its top ten account for roughly 4%. A word on this clone: Its matching antigen is unknown.

Losses at the gene ends were 2 bases for V and 11 bases for J; bases not matched to a gene: 14. The CDR3 is 15 amino acids. Per germline, CDR1 GTSNPN and CDR2 SVGIG (reference sequence). The source was unsorted PBMCs, collected 1.2 years after starting antiretroviral therapy. This clonotype was sampled from a woman aged 45-60 years with HIV. The chain employs TRBV30 and TRBJ1-1; 10 bases align to TRBD1. The CDR3 region is CAWSRVPGTGVWAFF. The CDR3 coding sequence is TGTGCCTGGAGTAGGGTCCCCGGGACAGGGGTATGGGCTTTCTTT.